The 5 T cell receptor beta chains presented below share a single source sample, sequenced in a study of cytomegalovirus exposure and HLA in healthy donors. Profiled with immunoSEQ multiplex PCR; TCRdb holds only in-frame clones, not every one. The sample consists of approximately 65,000 clones, 91% of them appearing once. The sample was PBMCs. Receptor source: a man aged 18 to 35 in good health and CMV-seronegative.

This chain connects TRBV14 to TRBJ1-4; weak D call: TRBD1 (5 bases). The germline CDR1 and CDR2 sequences are SGHDN and FVKESK. V was clipped by 4 bases and J by 5 bases, with 17 bases between them. The CDR3 runs to 16 residues. This CDR3 reads CASSRSSGLRNEKLFF. CDR3 nucleotides: TGTGCCAGCAGCCGATCCTCAGGGTTAAGGAATGAAAAACTGTTTTTT.

The V gene is TRBV30, the J gene TRBJ1-1; TRBD1 matches at 7 bases. Germline V gene lookup returns CDR1 GTSNPN and CDR2 SVGIG (reference sequence). V trimming: 2 bases; J trimming: 0 bases; junction bases outside the gene matches: 3. This CDR3 is built from 14 residues. Here the CDR3 reads CAWSRDSMNTEAFF. As DNA, the CDR3 is TGTGCCTGGAGTAGGGACAGCATGAACACTGAAGCTTTCTTT.

The chain employs TRBV11-2 and TRBJ2-7; D may be TRBD2 (5 bases). Per germline, CDR1 SGHAT and CDR2 FQNNGV. This CDR3 spans 15 amino acids. V was shortened by 3 bases and J by 3 bases, with 15 bases between the two germline ends. The CDR3 sequence is CASSFQVGVHYEQYF. The CDR3 DNA reads as TGTGCCAGCAGCTTCCAGGTGGGAGTCCACTACGAGCAGTACTTC.

The rearrangement links TRBV19 to TRBJ2-3; TRBD2 aligns across 12 bases. Losses at the gene ends were 5 bases for V and 7 bases for J; bases not matched to a gene: 10. Per the germline V gene, CDR1 is LNHDA and CDR2 is SQIVND (reference sequence). The CDR3 length is 16 residues. CDR3 sequence reads: CASSYQLAGGANTQYF. The CDR3 nucleotides are TGTGCCAGTAGTTACCAACTAGCGGGAGGCGCAAATACGCAGTATTTT.

The chain is built from TRBV6-4 and TRBJ2-5; the match to TRBD1 covers 8 bases. Losses at the gene ends were 7 bases for V and 3 bases for J; bases not matched to a gene: 13. CDR1 is MRHNA and CDR2 is SNTAGT in the germline V gene. CDR3 length: 16 amino acids. CDR3 sequence (DNA): TGTGCCAGCACCCGGGGCCGGGACAGGCGAAAAGAGACCCAGTACTTC. Its translation: CASTRGRDRRKETQYF.